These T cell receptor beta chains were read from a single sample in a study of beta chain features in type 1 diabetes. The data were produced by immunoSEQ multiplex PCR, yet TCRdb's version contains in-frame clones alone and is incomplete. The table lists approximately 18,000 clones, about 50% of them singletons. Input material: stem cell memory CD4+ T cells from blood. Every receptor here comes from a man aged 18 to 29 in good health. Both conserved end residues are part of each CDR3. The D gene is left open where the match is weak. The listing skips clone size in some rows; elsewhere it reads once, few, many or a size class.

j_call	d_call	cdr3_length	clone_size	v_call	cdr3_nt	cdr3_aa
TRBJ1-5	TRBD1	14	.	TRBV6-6	TGTGCCAGCAGCTCAGGGGGCAGCAATCAGCCCCAGCATTTT	CASSSGGSNQPQHF
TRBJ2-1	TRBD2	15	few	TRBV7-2	TGTGCCAGCAGCCGGACTAGCGGACCTTACAATGAGCAGTTCTTC	CASSRTSGPYNEQFF
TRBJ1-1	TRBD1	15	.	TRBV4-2	TGTGCCAGCAGTGGACCGGACAGGGGGAACACTGAAGCTTTCTTT	CASSGPDRGNTEAFF
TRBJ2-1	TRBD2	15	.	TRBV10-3	TGTGCCATCAGTGATAACGGGAGGGTCGGAAATGAGCAGTTCTTC	CAISDNGRVGNEQFF
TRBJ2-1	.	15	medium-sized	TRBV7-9	TGTGCCAGCAGCTCCGTCGGCAGGGCCTACAATGAGCAGTTCTTC	CASSSVGRAYNEQFF
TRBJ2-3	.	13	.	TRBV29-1	TGCAGCGTTGCCGGGTTGTTATCAGATACGCAGTATTTT	CSVAGLLSDTQYF
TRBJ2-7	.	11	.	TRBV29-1	TGCAGCGTTGAAGATCGGGTTGGGCAGTACTTC	CSVEDRVGQYF
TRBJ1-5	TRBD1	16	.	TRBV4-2	TGTGCCAGCAGCCAGGGGACAGACCTTAGCAATCAGCCCCAGCATTTT	CASSQGTDLSNQPQHF
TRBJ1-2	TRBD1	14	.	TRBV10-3	TGTGCCATCAGTGCAGTCGACAGGGATAATGGCTACACCTTC	CAISAVDRDNGYTF
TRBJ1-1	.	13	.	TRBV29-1	TGCAGCGGCACATGGCTTACGAACACTGAAGCTTTCTTT	CSGTWLTNTEAFF
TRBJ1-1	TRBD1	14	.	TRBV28	TGTGCCAGCAGTTGGACAGGGTTGGGCACTGAAGCTTTCTTT	CASSWTGLGTEAFF
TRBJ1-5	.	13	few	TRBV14	TGTGCCAGCAGCCAGTGGGGGGATCAGCCCCAGCATTTT	CASSQWGDQPQHF
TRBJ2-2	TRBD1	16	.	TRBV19	TGTGCCAGTAGTATAGTACAGGGGGCAGATACCGGGGAGCTGTTTTTT	CASSIVQGADTGELFF
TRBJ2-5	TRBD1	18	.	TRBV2	TGTGCCAGCAGTCTCTCCCCGCTGACAGGGATGGGGCGCGAGACCCAGTACTTC	CASSLSPLTGMGRETQYF
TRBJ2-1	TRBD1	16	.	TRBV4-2	TGTGCCAGCAGCCCTGAAATCCAGGGGGCCTACAATGAGCAGTTCTTC	CASSPEIQGAYNEQFF
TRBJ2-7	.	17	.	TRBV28	TGTGCCAGCAGTTCAACGGACTGGTGGGAAAGGTCCTACGAGCAGTACTTC	CASSSTDWWERSYEQYF
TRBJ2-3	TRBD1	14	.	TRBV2	TGTGCCAGCAGTATGATACAGGGGGCAGATACGCAGTATTTT	CASSMIQGADTQYF
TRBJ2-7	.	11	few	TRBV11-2	TGTGCCAGCAGCTCTGGGGCGGGGTGGTACTTC	CASSSGAGWYF
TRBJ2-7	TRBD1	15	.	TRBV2	TGTGCCAGCAGTCTCCAACCGGGACAGTTCTACGAGCAGTACTTC	CASSLQPGQFYEQYF
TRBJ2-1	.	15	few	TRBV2	TGTGCCAGCAGTACCGGAGGACTGGTCTCGAATGAGCAGTTCTTC	CASSTGGLVSNEQFF
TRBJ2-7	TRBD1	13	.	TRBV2	TGTGCCAGCAGTCGACAGGGCCTTTACGAGCAGTACTTC	CASSRQGLYEQYF
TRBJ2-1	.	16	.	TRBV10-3	TGTGCCATCAGTGAGTCTACAGGGCTGTCCTACAATGAGCAGTTCTTC	CAISESTGLSYNEQFF
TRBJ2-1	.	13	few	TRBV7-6	TGTGCCAGCGGAGGGGTACTTTACAATGAGCAGTTCTTC	CASGGVLYNEQFF
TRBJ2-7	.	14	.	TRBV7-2	TGTGCCAGCAGCTTCGAGGACACCGCCTACGAGCAGTACTTC	CASSFEDTAYEQYF
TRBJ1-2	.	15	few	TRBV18	TGTGCCAGCTCACCGGGCCCCGGGGGAGGCTATGGCTACACCTTC	CASSPGPGGGYGYTF
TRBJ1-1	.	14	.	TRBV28	TGTGCCAGCAGTTTTCTGGGGGCGCGAACTGAAGCTTTCTTT	CASSFLGARTEAFF
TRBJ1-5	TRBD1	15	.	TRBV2	TGTGCCAGCAGGTTCGACAGGGGAAACAATCAGCCCCAGCATTTT	CASRFDRGNNQPQHF
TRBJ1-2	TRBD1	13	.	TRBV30	TGTGCCTGGAGTCTACGGGACAGCTATGGCTACACCTTC	CAWSLRDSYGYTF
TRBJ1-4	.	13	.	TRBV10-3	TGTGCCGCGGGCGGGGGCTCTGGGGAAAAACTGTTTTTT	CAAGGGSGEKLFF
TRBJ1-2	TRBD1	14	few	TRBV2	TGTGCCAGCAACGGGCAGGGGGTTTGGTATGGCTACACCTTC	CASNGQGVWYGYTF
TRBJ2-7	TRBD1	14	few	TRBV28	TGTGCCAGCAGTTTAGGGGACAGCTGGGACGAGCAGTACTTC	CASSLGDSWDEQYF
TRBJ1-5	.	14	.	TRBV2	TGTGCCAGCCAAGCTAGGGGGTTCCATCAGCCCCAGCATTTT	CASQARGFHQPQHF